This T cell receptor beta chain was obtained from a study of cytomegalovirus exposure and HLA in healthy donors. Background on the study: As an earlier analysis found, about 200 million T cells yielded about 120 million unique TCR beta sequences.

The PCR had 60 Vbeta and 13 Jbeta primers. The assay was immunoSEQ multiplex PCR, and TCRdb's table has in-frame clones only and misses some. Of tens of thousands of clones in the sample, 72% were seen once. Regarding the study as a whole: Productive status was seen about 87% or about 30% of the time for most TCR beta V segments in an earlier analysis. A later examination showed that TCR association rates differed by HLA locus, with DRB1 most and HLA-C fewest. The study listed some 160 cytomegalovirus-associated TCR beta chains.

Germline CDR1 is MGHRA and CDR2 is YSYEKL. There are 16 residues in the CDR3. Remarks on this clone: Its antigen is as yet unknown.

The sequence derives from a woman in her 40s in good health and CMV-seropositive. The specimen sequenced was PBMCs. The J gene is TRBJ2-5, the V gene TRBV4-1; D might be TRBD1 (8 bases). The end of the DNA fits TRBJ2-7 better, so the J call may be wrong. Written as DNA, the CDR3 is TGCGCCAGCAGCCAAGATGACAGGGGAGGGTACTACGAGCAGTACTTC. As protein: CASSQDDRGGYYEQYF.